Presented here are 31 T cell receptor beta chains from one specimen sequenced in a study of blood T cell repertoires in COVID-19. Method: immunoSEQ multiplex PCR; TCRdb's copy keeps in-frame clones and lacks some. The sample includes roughly 260,000 clones, roughly 90% of them seen just once. Sequenced input: peripheral blood. The receptors were sampled from a woman in her twenties or thirties with COVID-19, enrolled during active disease.

The rearrangement uses TRBV7-9 and TRBJ1-2; D not certain. CDR3 length: 14 amino acids. Germline CDR1 is SEHNR and CDR2 is FQNEAQ (reference sequence). Trimming pared 0 bases from V and 6 bases from J, leaving 11 bases between. CDR3 nucleotide sequence: TGTGCCAGCAGCTTAGCGTTACAGTCAGATGGCTACACCTTC. It yields the protein CASSLALQSDGYTF.

The rearrangement joins TRBV7-2 to TRBJ2-1; 11 nucleotides line up with TRBD2. The V and J ends lost 5 bases and 4 bases, in that order; junction bases with no gene match: 10. The CDR3 loop spans 17 amino acids. Germline values: CDR1 SGHTA, CDR2 FQGNSA. The DNA for the CDR3 is TGTGCCAGCAGCCCCTTCCAACTAGCGGGAGCGTACAATGAGCAGTTCTTC. Its protein product is CASSPFQLAGAYNEQFF. The whole variable domain, filled in from reference TRBV7-2 and TRBJ2-1, reads GAGVSQSPSNKVTEKGKDVELRCDPISGHTALYWYRQSLGQGLEFLIYFQGNSAPDKSGLPSDRFSAERTGGSVSTLTIQRTQQEDSAVYLCASSPFQLAGAYNEQFFGPGTRLTVL.

The chain carries TRBV19 and TRBJ1-5; possibly TRBD1 for D (6 bases). Germline values: CDR1 LNHDA, CDR2 SQIVND (reference sequence). The CDR3 loop spans 16 amino acids. V gave up 7 bases and J gave up 0 bases, with 16 bases separating them. This chain's CDR3 is CASTGTSTYSNQPQHF. The CDR3 DNA is TGTGCCAGTACCGGGACATCAACTTATAGCAATCAGCCCCAGCATTTT.

The rearrangement joins TRBV24-1 to TRBJ1-2; perhaps TRBD1 as D (6 bases). Germline V gives CDR1 KGHDR, CDR2 SFDVKD. V was trimmed by 7 bases and J by 4 bases, leaving 15 bases between them. The CDR3 sequence is 14 residues long. As DNA, the CDR3 is TGTGCCACCAGGGGGGGGCCGAGAGTCTATGGCTACACCTTC. Its translation: CATRGGPRVYGYTF.

Only one count was recorded for this clone. The rearrangement uses TRBV30 and TRBJ2-7; TRBD1 agrees at 11 bases. Trimming at V came to 0 bases and at J to 3 bases, leaving 4 bases not matched to a gene. This CDR3 has 15 residues. Germline CDR1 and CDR2: GTSNPN and SVGIG (reference sequence). The CDR3 protein is CAWSVPGQGGYEQYF. CDR3 sequence (DNA): TGTGCCTGGAGTGTCCCGGGACAGGGGGGCTACGAGCAGTACTTC.

This chain links TRBV19 with TRBJ2-1; TRBD2 matches at 8 bases. The CDR3 covers 16 residues. CDR1 and CDR2 from the germline V gene are LNHDA and SQIVND (reference sequence). Germline trimming cut 3 bases from V and 12 bases from J; bases unmatched to any gene: 16. For the CDR3, the DNA is TGTGCCAGTAGTATCGTGAGGGTTGAAGCGGGAGTGGCGCAGTTCTTC. Amino acids: CASSIVRVEAGVAQFF. Filled out from reference TRBV19 and TRBJ2-1, the complete variable domain reads DGGITQSPKYLFRKEGQNVTLSCEQNLNHDAMYWYRQDPGQGLRLIYYSQIVNDFQKGDIAEGYSVSREKKESFPLTVTSAQKNPTAFYLCASSIVRVEAGVAQFFGPGTRLTVL.

The CDR3 reads CAWSVDRVRPQHF. For the CDR3, the DNA is TGTGCCTGGAGTGTAGACCGGGTGAGGCCCCAGCATTTT. The J gene is TRBJ1-5, the V gene TRBV30; D not resolved. V gave up 0 bases and J gave up 9 bases, with 12 bases separating them. CDR1 is GTSNPN, CDR2 SVGIG, per germline (reference sequence). CDR3 length: 13 amino acids. Combining the CDR3 with reference TRBV30 and TRBJ1-5 gives the whole variable domain SQTIHQWPATLVQPVGSPLSLECTVEGTSNPNLYWYRQAAGRGLQLLFYSVGIGQISSEVPQNLSASRPQDRQFILSSKKLLLSDSGFYLCAWSVDRVRPQHFGDGTRLSIL.

The chain joins TRBV7-3 to TRBJ1-1; the D is unclear. Germline loops: CDR1 SGHTA, CDR2 FQGTGA. CDR3 length equals 14 residues. Between the trimmed V and J ends, which lost 2 bases and 1 base, there was a span of 8 bases. CDR3: CASSLSRENTEAFF. The DNA of the CDR3 is TGTGCCAGCAGCTTATCGCGGGAGAACACTGAAGCTTTCTTT.

V and J are TRBV12-3 or TRBV12-4 and TRBJ2-5; D possibly corresponds to TRBD2 (6 bases). CDR3 size: 13 residues. V lost 0 bases and J lost 4, with 6 bases in between. Here the CDR3 reads CASSLAGGETQYF. DNA for the CDR3: TGTGCCAGCAGTTTAGCGGGAGGAGAGACCCAGTACTTC.

The gene calls are TRBV4-1 and TRBJ1-2; TRBD1 aligns across 10 bases. The CDR3 length is 18 residues. The germline gives CDR1 MGHRA, CDR2 YSYEKL. J was trimmed by 4 bases and V by 4 bases; bases with no gene match: 15. CDR3 nucleotide sequence: TGCGCCAGCAGCCTAACACCCCTCTCGACAGGGGGCGGCTATGGCTACACCTTC. Its translation is CASSLTPLSTGGGYGYTF.

The CDR3 DNA is TGTGCCAGCAAGGAAACAGCAAGGTACGAGCAGTACTTC. This codes for CASKETARYEQYF. The V gene is TRBV28, the J gene TRBJ2-7; D gene unclear. V lost 7 bases to trimming and J lost 4 bases, with 14 bases between them. CDR1 is MDHEN, CDR2 SYDVKM, per germline. This CDR3 is built from 13 residues.

There are a few counts of this clone. This chain links TRBV28 with TRBJ1-2, with 8 bases fitting TRBD1. V lost 5 bases, J lost 6 bases, and 11 bases stayed unmatched. The CDR3 covers 15 residues. Germline-derived CDR1 and CDR2 are MDHEN and SYDVKM. CDR3 nucleotides: TGTGCCAGCAGTAACACAGGGGGATCGGTTCATGGCTACACCTTC. It encodes CASSNTGGSVHGYTF.

This clone was seen only once. The chain links TRBV5-1 to TRBJ2-7, with D maybe TRBD2 (6 bases). The CDR3 has 14 amino acids. Trimming removed 3 bases from V and 4 bases from J, with 14 bases in between. Germline lookup yields CDR1 SGHRS and CDR2 YFSETQ. The CDR3, as DNA: TGCGCCAGCAGCTGGCGGGGTTCGGAATACGAGCAGTACTTC. It codes for CASSWRGSEYEQYF.

The chain couples TRBV2 to TRBJ2-5; a possible D gene is TRBD2 (6 bases). This CDR3 is built from 14 residues. Germline V gene sequence: CDR1 SNHLY, CDR2 FYNNEI. The ends were cut back, 2 bases at V and 2 bases at J, with 9 bases in the middle. CDR3 nucleotide sequence: TGTGCCAGCAGTGAACGTGGGACTCAAGAGACCCAGTACTTC. This translates into CASSERGTQETQYF.

V is TRBV5-1 and J is TRBJ1-5; 7 nucleotides line up with TRBD1. This CDR3 has 14 residues. CDR1 is SGHRS and CDR2 is YFSETQ in the germline V gene. With V trimmed by 1 base and J by 2 bases, 0 bases remained unmatched. The CDR3 coding sequence is TGCGCCAGCAGCTTGACAGGGGGCAATCAGCCCCAGCATTTT. This codes for CASSLTGGNQPQHF.

The V and J genes are TRBV24-1 and TRBJ1-4, with 7 bases fitting TRBD1. V lost 3 bases to trimming and J lost 0 bases; unmatched junction nucleotides: 9. The CDR3 consists of 18 residues. CDR1 and CDR2 from the germline V gene are KGHDR and SFDVKD. CDR3 loop: CATSDPRDSSATNEKLFF. CDR3 DNA sequence: TGTGCCACCAGTGATCCTCGGGACAGCTCTGCAACTAATGAAAAACTGTTTTTT.

As concerns this clone: The sample holds other DNA sequences that translate to the same CDR3. The V and J genes are TRBV7-9 and TRBJ2-2; D remains ambiguous. Germline V gene lookup returns CDR1 SEHNR and CDR2 FQNEAQ (reference sequence). The CDR3 runs 12 residues. V dropped 6 bases and J dropped 5 bases, with 7 bases sitting between them. CDR3 coding DNA: TGTGCCAGCAGTTTGAGTACCGGGGAGCTGTTTTTT. Its translation: CASSLSTGELFF. The full variable domain, with the rest looked up from reference TRBV7-9 and TRBJ2-2, is DTGVSQNPRHKITKRGQNVTFRCDPISEHNRLYWYRQTLGQGPEFLTYFQNEAQLEKSRLLSDRFSAERPKGSFSTLEIQRTEQGDSAMYLCASSLSTGELFFGEGSRLTVL.

The rearrangement links TRBV7-8 to TRBJ2-3, with 11 bases fitting TRBD2. CDR3 length equals 16 residues. Germline values: CDR1 SGHVS, CDR2 FQNEAQ. Unmatched junction bases numbered 14, after V lost 5 bases and J lost 10 bases. The CDR3 DNA reads as TGTGCCAGCAGCCTGGGACTAGCGGAGTCCCTGGGGGCGCAGTATTTT. Amino acid sequence: CASSLGLAESLGAQYF. Filled out from reference TRBV7-8 and TRBJ2-3, the complete variable domain reads GAGVSQSPRYKVAKRGQDVALRCDPISGHVSLFWYQQALGQGPEFLTYFQNEAQLDKSGLPSDRFFAERPEGSVSTLKIQRTQQEDSAVYLCASSLGLAESLGAQYFGPGTRLTVL.

The chain combines TRBV6-5 with TRBJ2-7; the D is unclear. CDR3 length equals 13 residues. Trimming cost V 0 bases and J 2 bases, with 5 bases left between them. Germline V gene sequence: CDR1 MNHEY, CDR2 SVGAGI. CDR3 nucleotide sequence: TGTGCCAGCAGTTACTCGAACACCTACGAGCAGTACTTC. Amino acid sequence: CASSYSNTYEQYF.

V gene TRBV7-4 combines with J gene TRBJ1-4; no clear D gene. Germline V gene sequence: CDR1 SGHVT, CDR2 SQSDAQ. The CDR3 has 14 residues. V dropped 5 bases and J dropped 5 bases, with 12 bases sitting between them. The CDR3 reads CASSRTTENEKLFF. CDR3 coding DNA: TGTGCCAGCAGCCGGACTACTGAGAATGAAAAACTGTTTTTT.

The rearrangement links TRBV7-3 to TRBJ2-2; TRBD2 might be the D (6 bases). The CDR3 consists of 15 residues. CDR1 and CDR2 (germline): SGHTA, FQGTGA. The V gene lost 2 bases and the J gene lost 2 bases, with 9 bases spanning the gap. CDR3 region: CASSLLAVNTGELFF. CDR3 in DNA: TGTGCCAGCAGCTTATTAGCGGTTAACACCGGGGAGCTGTTTTTT.

CDR3 DNA: TGTGCCAGCAGCACCCTAGCGGGAGGCTACAATGAGCAGTTCTTC. Protein product: CASSTLAGGYNEQFF. The chain recombines TRBV2 with TRBJ2-1, with 11 bases matching TRBD2. V dropped 6 bases and J dropped 3; count of bases not matched to a gene: 4. Germline CDR1 reads SNHLY; CDR2 reads FYNNEI. There are 15 residues in the CDR3.

In DNA, the CDR3 is TGCGCCAGCAGCCAAGTTCAGGGGGGATACAATGAGCAGTTCTTC. This translates into CASSQVQGGYNEQFF. The rearrangement uses TRBV4-1 and TRBJ2-1, with D perhaps matching TRBD1 (7 bases). Germline loops: CDR1 MGHRA, CDR2 YSYEKL. The CDR3 consists of 15 residues. Deletions cut 1 base from V and 4 bases from J, with 11 bases between.

The chain employs TRBV19 and TRBJ2-6, with 7 positions matching TRBD1. V lost 5 bases to trimming and J lost 0 bases; unmatched junction nucleotides: 1. Germline V gene data show CDR1 as LNHDA and CDR2 as SQIVND (reference sequence). The CDR3 contains 15 residues. CDR3 in DNA: TGTGCCAGTAGTTCAGGGGGCTCTGGGGCCAACGTCCTGACTTTC. Amino acids: CASSSGGSGANVLTF.

This chain uses TRBV24-1 with TRBJ2-2, with 12 bases matching TRBD1. After removal of 3 bases from V and 4 bases from J, the junction contained 11 bases not matched to a gene. Germline lookup yields CDR1 KGHDR and CDR2 SFDVKD. This CDR3 has 19 residues. The CDR3 loop is CATSDPARDRGHGTGELFF. The DNA of the CDR3 is TGTGCCACCAGTGATCCCGCCCGGGACAGGGGGCATGGCACCGGGGAGCTGTTTTTT.

V usage is TRBV9 and J usage is TRBJ2-1, with 9 bases lining up with TRBD2. Trimming took 3 bases from V and 3 from J; bases not matched to a gene: 4. Germline V gives CDR1 SGDLS, CDR2 YYNGEE. The CDR3 contains 15 residues. CDR3 in DNA: TGTGCCAGCAGCGACCTAGCGGGAAACTACAATGAGCAGTTCTTC. Encoded protein: CASSDLAGNYNEQFF.

The chain joins TRBV19 to TRBJ2-1; 8 bases fit TRBD2. This CDR3 has 14 amino acids. Losses at the gene ends were 7 bases for V and 7 bases for J; bases not matched to a gene: 9. Germline CDR1 is LNHDA and CDR2 is SQIVND (reference sequence). CDR3 nucleotides: TGTGCCAGTACAGGACTAGCCGGATGGAATGAGCAGTTCTTC. It translates to CASTGLAGWNEQFF.

The chain couples TRBV28 to TRBJ1-5, with unresolved D. The CDR3 is 16 amino acids. Germline V gives CDR1 MDHEN, CDR2 SYDVKM. V lost 2 bases and J lost 2, with 13 bases in between. As DNA, the CDR3 is TGTGCCAGCAGTTTAGACTGGACTTCTGGCAATCAGCCCCAGCATTTT. Amino acids: CASSLDWTSGNQPQHF.

This clone was seen a few times. The CDR3 protein is CASSRSLGLAGKNEQFF. The CDR3 DNA follows: TGTGCCAGCAGTAGATCCCTCGGACTAGCTGGAAAGAATGAGCAGTTCTTC. V is TRBV28 and J is TRBJ2-1, with 8 bases fitting TRBD2. J was trimmed by 7 bases and V by 5 bases; bases with no gene match: 16. The CDR3 sequence is 17 residues long. Germline CDR1 MDHEN, CDR2 SYDVKM.

This chain uses TRBV5-5 with TRBJ2-1; TRBD2 aligns across 8 bases. The CDR3 spans 13 residues. The germline gives CDR1 SGHKS, CDR2 YYEKEE (reference sequence). The junction had 6 bases not matched to a gene; V was cut back by 4 bases and J by 9 bases. The CDR3 is CASSGGGQSEQFF. The CDR3 DNA reads as TGTGCCAGCAGCGGCGGGGGGCAGAGTGAGCAGTTCTTC.

The V and J genes are TRBV29-1 and TRBJ1-2; tentatively, D is TRBD1 (6 bases). Trimming cost V 6 bases and J 10 bases, with 18 bases left between them. The length of the CDR3 is 12 residues. Germline values: CDR1 SQVTM, CDR2 ANQGSEA. CDR3 protein: CSVENTGYDYTF. In nucleotides, the CDR3 is TGCAGCGTCGAGAATACAGGGTACGACTACACCTTC. Full variable domain (outside the CDR3, taken from reference TRBV29-1 and TRBJ1-2): SAVISQKPSRDICQRGTSLTIQCQVDSQVTMMFWYRQQPGQSLTLIATANQGSEATYESGFVIDKFPISRPNLTFSTLTVSNMSPEDSSIYLCSVENTGYDYTFGSGTRLTVV.